This T cell receptor beta chain was sequenced in a study of Ad26.COV2.S vaccination and SARS-CoV-2 variants (TCRdb year 2021). Looking at the study overall: Donors in the vaccine arm were drawn from COV1001, a phase I-IIa trial of Ad26.COV2.S in healthy adults that was multicentre, randomized, double-blind and placebo-controlled. Participants in the trial were split at random into five groups of five each, receiving low-dose or high-dose Ad26.COV2.S once or twice, or else placebo on both occasions. Investigators did not know the trial group allocation while performing experiments and assessing outcomes. TCRbeta repertoire sequencing was used to assess the specificity and breadth of SARS-CoV-2-reactive T cell receptors after Ad26.COV2.S vaccination. A total of 32 samples were included in the TCR-sequenced set, comprising approximately 20 Ad26.COV2.S vaccine recipients, 5 placebo recipients and 8 SARS-CoV-2 convalescent individuals. Ad26.COV2.S was given intramuscularly at 5x10^10 or 1x10^11 viral particles, as a single shot or as two shots 56 days apart.

The immunoSEQ Assay was the method used to sequence TCRbeta CDR3 regions. After extraction, genomic DNA underwent amplification by bias-controlled multiplex PCR, followed by high-throughput sequencing. From the authors' description of their analysis: To quantify the absolute abundance of each unique TCRbeta CDR3 region, sequences were collapsed and filtered. T cell fraction was estimated by normalizing TCRbeta template counts to usable DNA, which was measured by amplifying reference genes present in all nucleated cells. Repertoire TCRs were annotated as SARS-CoV-2-specific by exact matching of V gene, CDR3 amino acid sequence and J gene to a known reactive TCR set. MIRA supplied the reference SARS-CoV-2 TCR set, which was filtered for enrichment in COVID-19-positive ImmuneCODE repertoires so that public or cross-reactive TCRs were removed. Drawing on the MIRA antigens, annotated TCRs were analysed further at the level of specific ORF or position within ORF. Breadth was defined as annotated unique rearrangements over total unique productive rearrangements; depth was the summed frequency of those rearrangements. Two-sided Wilcoxon rank-sum tests were used to compare TCR breadth between groups. TCRdb carries this immuneACCESS record with in-frame sequences only. Its versions omit some clonotypes, under half of them owing to an unresolved V gene in the studies checked, with the rest unexplained. The DNA gave D and trimming, while V, J and clone size come from that table. Here the sample has roughly 300,000 clones; approximately 86% occur a single time. The ten top clones hold around a tenth of the sample.

For this clone: Its specific antigen is unknown. Base qualities are not at hand, and no much larger clone is one base apart.

CDR1 and CDR2 are drawn from the germline V gene (reference sequence): LGHDT, YNNKEL. From the cysteine through the phenylalanine, the CDR3 covers 14 amino acids. The entry retains the CDR3 DNA only, 42 bases that are in frame from base 1. V is cut by 4 bases and J by 6 bases, and the space between the germline ends is 13 bases. What the study reported, not specific to this receptor: Ad26.COV2.S recipients had higher spike-specific TCR breadth than placebo recipients (P = 0.0014). Substantial breadth of spike-specific CD8+ and CD4+ T cell responses was reported after vaccination. Comparing responses between vaccine doses or regimens was not something the study was powered to do. The authors noted that total T cell responses may have been underestimated by the TCR breadth and depth analyses. Non-spike TCR breadth was comparable between vaccine and placebo recipients, consistent with the vaccine containing only spike.

The treatment or condition label, as the study defines it: roughly 19 received Ad26.COV2.S at low or high dose, single or two shots; about 5 received placebo; per-sample allocation not given. Repertoires of vaccine and placebo recipients were sequenced from samples collected on day 63 after the first injection. In Cohort 1b, about 25 adults aged 18-55 years were enrolled at a single site in Boston, USA, between 29 July and 7 August 2020. Ad26.COV2.S was a replication-incompetent adenovirus type 26 vector expressing a prefusion-stabilized SARS-CoV-2 spike protein from the original Wuhan strain. The sequenced sample was peripheral blood, obtained in a trial of Ad26.COV2.S vaccine versus placebo. The rearrangement joined TRBV3-1 (or the pseudogene TRBV3-2) to TRBJ2-1; the D segment might be TRBD1 or TRBD2, since each matches 5 bases. The sequence derives from a person aged 18-60 years who received the Ad26.COV2.S COVID-19 vaccine or a placebo. DNA sequence: TGTGCCAGCAGCCGCCTCGGGACGGGCAATGAGCAGTTCTTC. Its translation reads: CASSRLGTGNEQFF.